Each of the 30 T cell receptor beta chains below was sequenced from the same sample in a study of tumor-infiltrating lymphocytes in primary liver carcinoma. The investigators made TCR beta cDNA from around 530 ng total RNA, using a constant-region primer. Slightly modified ARM-PCR, run as three nested multiplex PCR rounds, produced the TCR beta libraries. Amplification in the first two PCR rounds was performed using TRBV1-TRBV30 forward primers and a C-beta reverse primer for approximately 10 cycles each. TCRdb analysed the multiplex PCR reads with MiXCR anew, one entry per CDR3 protein. The sample carries 35,000 to 40,000 distinct CDR3 sequences, approximately 82% recorded once. From unsorted bulk tissue weighing roughly 17-31 mg, DNA and RNA were co-extracted. The sample consisted of tumor-adjacent normal liver tissue. The receptors here all came from a man aged 35-49 years with primary liver carcinoma and hepatitis B virus infection.

With respect to this clonotype: One end of the junction varies from germline; a read error may be responsible. The chain recombines TRBV11-2 with TRBJ1-5; maybe TRBD1 (6 bases). The CDR3 length is 17 residues. The germline CDR1 and CDR2 sequences are SGHAT and FQNNGV. The CDR3 DNA is TGTGCCAGCAGCTCAGTAGGGGTAACAGGGAGCGATCAGCCCCAGCACTTT. It encodes CASSSVGVTGSDQPQHF.

Turning to this clonotype: The junction departs from the called germline gene at one end, perhaps through a read error. The chain employs TRBV11-1 and TRBJ1-2; no clear D gene. The CDR3 loop spans 14 amino acids. CDR1 and CDR2 from the germline V gene are SGHAT and FQDESV (reference sequence). The CDR3: CVSSLTRVSYGYTF. The CDR3, as DNA: TGTGTCAGCAGCTTGACACGAGTCTCGTATGGCTACACCTTC.

As concerns this clonotype: An end of the junction does not agree with germline; a read error may underlie this. The chain combines TRBV11-2 with TRBJ2-5, with D possibly matching TRBD1 (5 bases). This CDR3 spans 18 amino acids. The V gene's germline CDR1 is SGHAT and CDR2 FQNNGV. The CDR3 DNA reads TGTGCCAACAGCCCTAGTTCAATCCAGGGTATTAGGCGGGAGACCCAGTACTTC. Residues: CANSPSSIQGIRRETQYF.

As regards this clonotype: Mismatch with germline at one junction end may stem from a read error. The rearrangement uses TRBV11-2 and TRBJ1-5, with 10 bases fitting TRBD1. The CDR3 sequence is 15 residues long. The V gene's germline CDR1 is SGHAT and CDR2 FQNNGV. In DNA form, the CDR3 reads TGTGCCCGCAGCCCTGACAGGGGGCGCGAACAGCCCCAGCATTTC. Its translation is CARSPDRGREQPQHF. Using reference TRBV11-2 and TRBJ1-5 for the parts outside the CDR3, the full variable domain is EAGVAQSPRYKIIEKRQSVAFWCNPISGHATLYWYQQILGQGPKLLIQFQNNGVVDDSQLPKDRFSAERLKGVDSTLKIQPAKLEDSAVYLCARSPDRGREQPQHFGDGTRLSIL.

As regards this clonotype: One end of the junction is discordant with germline, which a read error may explain. This sequence joins TRBV28 and TRBJ2-4; perhaps TRBD1 as D (6 bases). CDR1 and CDR2 (germline): MDHEN, SYDVKM. The length of the CDR3 is 15 residues. The CDR3 nucleotides read TGTGTCAGCACCCCTCCCGGGTTGGACAGAAACATTCAGTACTTC. This sequence encodes CVSTPPGLDRNIQYF.

The chain links TRBV19 to TRBJ2-1; 10 bases are a match to TRBD2. CDR3 length equals 16 residues. The germline V gene encodes CDR1 LNHDA and CDR2 SQIVND (reference sequence). V was clipped by 8 bases and J by 3 bases; unmatched bases: 10. The CDR3 is CASQVLAGAGYNEQFF. CDR3 nucleotide sequence: TGTGCCAGTCAAGTCCTAGCGGGAGCCGGCTACAATGAGCAGTTCTTC.

In the case of this clonotype: At one of its ends the junction is not consistent with the germline gene, which may arise from a read error. This chain joins TRBV30 and TRBJ2-7; D is perhaps TRBD1 (6 bases). The CDR3 contains 14 residues. CDR1 and CDR2 (germline): GTSNPN, SVGIG (reference sequence). The CDR3 nucleotides read TGTGCCTGGAGCCTGGGACATGGGTACCACGAACAGTACTTC. It translates to CAWSLGHGYHEQYF.

Points on this clonotype: The junction and the germline gene differ at one end; a read error may be behind it. The chain carries TRBV11-3 and TRBJ1-5; D unresolved. The germline gives CDR1 SGHNT, CDR2 YENEEA. The length of the CDR3 is 15 residues. CDR3 amino acids: CAISLDLGVAQPQHF. CDR3 DNA sequence: TGTGCCATCAGCTTAGATCTGGGAGTGGCTCAACCCCAGCATTTT.

As for this clonotype: It is likely a read error, because the conserved phenylalanine at the end of the CDR3 is missing. The V gene is TRBV11-1, the J gene TRBJ2-7, with D possibly TRBD1 on 6 matching bases. The germline V gene has CDR1 SGHAT and CDR2 FQDESV (reference sequence). This CDR3 contains 13 residues. CDR3 bases: TGTGTCAGCAGGGGAAAGCGATCCTACGTGCAGTACTCC. Amino acids: CVSRGKRSYVQYS.

To note about this clonotype: The junction departs from the called germline gene at one end, perhaps through a read error. The chain uses TRBV28 and TRBJ2-1, with TRBD1 matching over 12 bases. The CDR3 spans 15 residues. CDR1 and CDR2 from the germline V gene are MDHEN and SYDVKM. This CDR3 reads CASNLGQGATHEQFF. The CDR3 coding sequence is TGTGCCAGCAACTTGGGACAGGGGGCGACCCATGAGCAGTTCTTT.

This clonotype has more than one count but fewer than ten. This chain connects TRBV11-2 to TRBJ2-5; maybe TRBD2 (5 bases). CDR1 is SGHAT and CDR2 is FQNNGV in the germline V gene. V was pared by 5 bases and J by 5 bases, with 27 bases between. The length of the CDR3 is 18 residues. DNA of the CDR3: TGTGCCAGCAGCCCTAGCTCATTCCAGGATACCGGGCGTGAGACCCAGTACTTC. Protein product: CASSPSSFQDTGRETQYF.

This chain connects TRBV20-1 to TRBJ1-2; 7 bases map to TRBD1. Germline CDR1 is DFQATT and CDR2 is SNEGSKA (reference sequence). Germline trimming cut 5 bases from V and 6 bases from J; bases unmatched to any gene: 9. The CDR3 consists of 13 residues. The CDR3 loop is CSAWKTGLDGYTF. CDR3 in DNA: TGCAGTGCTTGGAAGACAGGGTTGGATGGCTACACCTTC.

In regard to this clonotype: A junction end diverges from the germline sequence, so it may reflect a read error. This chain joins TRBV14 and TRBJ2-7, with a weak D call TRBD1 (5 bases). Germline-derived CDR1 and CDR2 are SGHDN and FVKESK. This CDR3 contains 14 residues. As DNA, the CDR3 is TGTGCTAGCAGCCGACAGAATGGCGCCTACGAGCATTACTTC. Translated, it gives CASSRQNGAYEHYF. Filled out from reference TRBV14 and TRBJ2-7, the complete variable domain reads EAGVTQFPSHSVIEKGQTVTLRCDPISGHDNLYWYRRVMGKEIKFLLHFVKESKQDESGMPNNRFLAERTGGTYSTLKVQPAELEDSGVYFCASSRQNGAYEHYFGPGTRLTVT.

This rearrangement joins TRBV4-1 to TRBJ2-5; D is undetermined. Looked up from germline, CDR1 is MGHRA and CDR2 is YSYEKL. The V gene lost 7 bases and the J gene lost 5 bases, with 11 bases spanning the gap. This CDR3 is 12 amino acids long. CDR3 DNA: TGCGCCAGCAACCCAAACCGGGAGACCCAGTACTTC. Protein: CASNPNRETQYF.

This clonotype showed up just once. The final CDR3 position lacks the conserved phenylalanine or tryptophan, pointing to a likely read error. The chain is built from TRBV14 and TRBJ2-7; weak D call: TRBD2 (6 bases). The CDR3 is 16 amino acids. Per the germline V gene, CDR1 is SGHDN and CDR2 is FVKESK. Here the CDR3 reads CACSQDRSGLTYEQYY. The CDR3 DNA follows: TGTGCCTGCAGCCAAGATCGGAGCGGGCTGACCTACGAGCAGTACTAC.

A remark on this clonotype: Its ends do not fully match the called genes, so a read error is possible. The genes are TRBV11-1 and TRBJ2-7; D is uncertain. This CDR3 is 13 amino acids long. Germline V gives CDR1 SGHAT, CDR2 FQDESV (reference sequence). CDR3 DNA: TGTGCCAGCGGGGTGAAGCGATCCTTCGAGCATTACTTC. Its protein product is CASGVKRSFEHYF.

In regard to this clonotype: A read error may account for a junction end that differs from germline. The chain uses TRBV4-1 and TRBJ2-7; a possible D gene is TRBD1 (6 bases). The CDR3 is 15 residues long. Germline loops: CDR1 MGHRA, CDR2 YSYEKL. In DNA, the CDR3 is TGCGCCAGCAGCCAGCCAGACAGGCTCTCCTATGAGCAGTACTTC. It translates to CASSQPDRLSYEQYF.

A note on this clonotype: The junction does not match germline at one end; this may be a read error. The rearrangement uses TRBV6-5 and TRBJ2-2; TRBD1 might be the D (5 bases). CDR1 and CDR2 from the germline V gene are MNHEY and SVGAGI. The CDR3 extends over 14 amino acids. The CDR3 reads CASSYMTDTGELFF. DNA for the CDR3: TGTGCCAGCAGTTACATGACGGACACGGGGGAGCTGTTTTTT.

In regard to this clonotype: This may come from a read error, since a much larger clone is one base off. V is TRBV12-3 or TRBV12-4 and J is TRBJ2-7; perhaps TRBD1 as D (6 bases). V was cut by 9 bases and J by 7 bases, with 19 bases left in between. The CDR3 extends over 13 amino acids. The CDR3 region has the DNA TGTGCCAGGAGCCCACAGGGATCCAGGGAGCAGTACTTC. Protein product: CARSPQGSREQYF.

A note on this clonotype: A read error may account for a junction end that differs from germline. The genes are TRBV12-3 or TRBV12-4 and TRBJ2-1; no definite D call. The CDR3 length is 15 residues. The CDR3 loop is CTSSATGASANEQFF. CDR3 sequence (DNA): TGTACCAGCAGTGCCACGGGTGCTTCGGCCAATGAGCAGTTCTTC.

To note about this clonotype: A junction boundary mismatches the germline segment, possibly from a read error. The J gene is TRBJ2-2, the V gene TRBV6-6; 12 bases are a match to TRBD1. Germline CDR1 is MNHNY and CDR2 is SVGAGI (reference sequence). The CDR3 runs to 16 residues. The CDR3, as DNA: TGTGCCAGCTACTCGGGACAGGGGGCGGGGACCGAGGAGCTGTTTTTT. Translating it yields CASYSGQGAGTEELFF.

The chain couples TRBV12-3 or TRBV12-4 to TRBJ1-2; D call uncertain. V lost 1 base, J lost 3 bases, and 6 bases lay in between. The CDR3 extends over 13 amino acids. The CDR3 DNA sequence: TGTGCCAGCAGTTTAGAGGCAGACTATGGCTACACCTTC. Translation: CASSLEADYGYTF.

The chain has TRBV29-1 and TRBJ1-1; D call uncertain. The V gene's germline CDR1 is SQVTM and CDR2 ANQGSEA. This CDR3 is 12 amino acids long. CDR3: CRGSFANTEAFF. In DNA, the CDR3 is TGCAGAGGGAGCTTTGCGAACACTGAAGCTTTCTTT. The whole variable domain, filled in from reference TRBV29-1 and TRBJ1-1, reads SAVISQKPSRDICQRGTSLTIQCQVDSQVTMMFWYRQQPGQSLTLIATANQGSEATYESGFVIDKFPISRPNLTFSTLTVSNMSPEDSSIYLCRGSFANTEAFFGQGTRLTVV.

This clonotype was found a few times. This CDR3 is missing its conserved last phenylalanine or tryptophan, likely due to a read error. The rearrangement joins TRBV29-1 to TRBJ1-1; TRBD1 might be the D (5 bases). The CDR3 is made up of 12 amino acids. Germline V gives CDR1 SQVTM, CDR2 ANQGSEA. V lost 6 bases and J 6 bases, leaving 14 bases between the germline ends. Written as DNA, the CDR3 is TGCAGCGTCTCTCAGGGTAGGGCTGAAGCTTTCCTT. Its translation is CSVSQGRAEAFL.

As concerns this clonotype: Because it lacks the conserved phenylalanine or tryptophan at the end, this CDR3 is likely a read error. V usage is TRBV29-1 and J usage is TRBJ2-5, with TRBD1 matching 11 bases. The CDR3 consists of 15 residues. Looked up from germline, CDR1 is SQVTM and CDR2 is ANQGSEA. V shed 1 base and J 8 bases; nucleotides not matched to a gene: 9. CDR3 region: CSVEADRGRAGTQYS. CDR3 DNA sequence: TGCAGCGTTGAAGCGGACAGGGGGCGAGCAGGTACCCAGTACTCC.

This clonotype was seen only once. The junction departs from germline at one end; a sequencing error may be responsible. This chain connects TRBV4-3 to TRBJ2-3; the D gene is possibly TRBD2 (5 bases). The CDR3 is 15 residues long. Germline CDR1 LGHNA, CDR2 YSLEER. The CDR3 reads CASSPGFGPTDTQYF. The CDR3 DNA sequence: TGTGCCAGTAGCCCGGGATTTGGGCCCACAGATACGCAGTATTTT.

This clonotype is termed medium-sized. The chain couples TRBV29-1 to TRBJ2-2, with 7 bases that match TRBD2. V dropped 4 bases and J dropped 3; count of bases not matched to a gene: 8. The CDR3 consists of 15 residues. CDR1 is SQVTM and CDR2 is ANQGSEA in the germline V gene. Written as DNA, the CDR3 is TGCAGCGTTGTCACGGCGGGAGCGTACACCGGGGAGCTGTTTTTT. Protein sequence: CSVVTAGAYTGELFF.

This clonotype was recorded at least ten times. The chain links TRBV28 to TRBJ2-3; 9 bases fit TRBD1. With V trimmed by 2 bases and J by 3 bases, 6 bases remained unmatched. The CDR3 sequence is 16 residues long. The V gene's germline CDR1 is MDHEN and CDR2 SYDVKM. The chain's CDR3 is CASSLPPGQGTDTQYF. CDR3 nucleotides: TGTGCCAGCAGTTTACCCCCTGGACAGGGGACAGATACGCAGTATTTT.

The chain carries TRBV29-1 and TRBJ2-5, with D perhaps matching TRBD1 (7 bases). The CDR3 covers 14 residues. The germline V gene encodes CDR1 SQVTM and CDR2 ANQGSEA. Deletions cut 6 bases from V and 5 bases from J, with 19 bases between. The DNA of the CDR3 is TGCAGCGTCATCCGGGACAGAGGAGGGGAGACCCAGTACTTC. Translated, it gives CSVIRDRGGETQYF.

Details on this clonotype: A read error may account for a junction end that differs from germline. The chain joins TRBV28 to TRBJ1-5; D unclear. The germline V gene encodes CDR1 MDHEN and CDR2 SYDVKM. This CDR3 contains 16 residues. Here the CDR3 reads CASSSPTWPGNQPQHF. The CDR3 nucleotides are TGTGCAAGCAGTTCCCCGACATGGCCCGGCAATCAGCCCCAGCATTTT.